Presented here are 4 T cell receptor beta chains from one specimen sequenced in a study of blood T cell repertoires in COVID-19. Sequencing was performed with immunoSEQ multiplex PCR; in TCRdb, only in-frame clones are kept and a portion is missing. The table records hundreds of thousands of clones, over 80% of them present only once. The sample consisted of peripheral blood. These receptors were collected from a woman aged 18-29 years with acute or convalescent COVID-19.

The chain carries TRBV10-2 and TRBJ1-6; D call uncertain. From germline, CDR1 is WSHSY and CDR2 SAAADI. The CDR3 has 12 residues. Trimming removed 0 bases from V and 10 bases from J, with 4 bases in between. CDR3 loop: CASSESVSPLHF. The CDR3 region has the DNA TGCGCCAGCAGTGAGTCCGTATCACCCCTCCACTTT.

The chain joins TRBV4-1 to TRBJ1-2; TRBD1 matches 10 bases. The junction had 7 bases not matched to a gene; V was cut back by 5 bases and J by 4 bases. The V gene's germline CDR1 is MGHRA and CDR2 YSYEKL. The CDR3 totals 15 residues. CDR3 nucleotide sequence: TGCGCCAGCAGCACCCGGACAGGGGGTGTCTATGGCTACACCTTC. Protein sequence: CASSTRTGGVYGYTF.

The chain carries TRBV7-6 and TRBJ1-4; 7 bases are a match to TRBD1. Germline V gene data show CDR1 as SGHVS and CDR2 as FNYEAQ. This CDR3 spans 15 amino acids. With V trimmed by 4 bases and J by 4 bases, 6 bases remained unmatched. In DNA, the CDR3 is TGTGCCAGCAGCTCTAACAGGGGTTTTAATGAAAAACTGTTTTTT. Its protein is CASSSNRGFNEKLFF.

In its sample, this clone was seen once. The chain recombines TRBV6-4 with TRBJ2-5; 12 nucleotides agree with TRBD1. The germline CDR1 and CDR2 sequences are MRHNA and SNTAGT. The CDR3 contains 16 residues. Trimming at V came to 0 bases and at J to 4 bases, leaving 3 bases not matched to a gene. CDR3 DNA sequence: TGTGCCAGCAGTGACTCAGGGACAGGGGGCCTAGAGACCCAGTACTTC. Protein sequence: CASSDSGTGGLETQYF.